Presented here are 5 T cell receptor beta chains from one specimen sequenced in a study of T cell responses to AZD1222 COVID-19 vaccine. Only in-frame clones appear in the TCRdb table, and some are missing; sequencing was by immunoSEQ multiplex PCR. The table shows 150,000 to 200,000 clones, with approximately 89% occurring only once. The specimen comprised peripheral blood, sampled 28 days after the second AZD1222 dose. These TCRs come from an adult who received the AZD1222 COVID-19 vaccine.

The chain combines TRBV6-4 with TRBJ1-2, with D uncertain. This CDR3 spans 13 amino acids. Germline assignment: CDR1 MRHNA and CDR2 SNTAGT. The V and J ends lost 5 bases and 6 bases respectively, with 13 bases between them. CDR3 protein: CASSLNSGNGYTF. The CDR3 region has the DNA TGTGCCAGCAGTCTGAACAGCGGGAATGGCTACACCTTC.

The chain joins TRBV4-1 to TRBJ1-6; D remains unclear. Germline assignment: CDR1 MGHRA and CDR2 YSYEKL. The CDR3 totals 13 residues. Between the trimmed V and J ends, which lost 1 base and 14 bases, there was a span of 12 bases. Here the CDR3 reads CASSQVWEIALHF. The DNA for the CDR3 is TGCGCCAGCAGCCAAGTATGGGAGATCGCCCTCCACTTT.

The V and J genes are TRBV5-8 and TRBJ2-1, with 10 bases aligning to TRBD2. Trimming at V came to 5 bases and at J to 7 bases, leaving 9 bases not matched to a gene. Germline CDR1 reads SGHTS; CDR2 reads YDEGEE. CDR3 length equals 15 residues. CDR3 sequence: CASRKRSGGANEQFF. Here the CDR3 DNA reads TGTGCCAGCAGGAAACGAAGCGGGGGGGCAAATGAGCAGTTCTTC.

With respect to this clone: Other nucleotide sequences from this sample produce the same CDR3. The rearrangement links TRBV4-1 to TRBJ2-5; 8 positions match TRBD1. The junction had 3 bases not matched to a gene; V was cut back by 1 base and J by 2 bases. The CDR3 extends over 15 amino acids. Germline lookup yields CDR1 MGHRA and CDR2 YSYEKL. The CDR3 DNA is TGCGCCAGCAGCCAAGTAGGGACAGGACAAGAGACCCAGTACTTC. This gives the protein CASSQVGTGQETQYF.

This chain uses TRBV18 with TRBJ1-2, with 8 positions matching TRBD1. The V gene's germline CDR1 is KGHSH and CDR2 LQKENI. V shed 3 bases and J 6 bases; nucleotides not matched to a gene: 15. The CDR3 has 17 residues. In DNA, the CDR3 is TGTGCCAGCTCACCTGGGACAGGTCTTATACTGGGGCATGGCTACACCTTC. It encodes CASSPGTGLILGHGYTF.